The 19 T cell receptor beta chains below were found in one sample sequenced in a study of CD8 T cells in ankylosing spondylitis. General observations from the study: Characteristic of ankylosing spondylitis blood, it appeared, was a TCR beta motif comprising fewer than 10 highly homologous variants.

In TCRdb, the 5' RACE reads were re-called with MiXCR into one record per CDR3 protein. The repertoire has more than 650,000 distinct CDR3 sequences, approximately 10% of them found once; the top ten carry roughly 0.51%. No antigen is known for these receptors. The sample was blood, either unsorted or a sorted T cell fraction (not recorded which). The receptor set was obtained from a male donor with ankylosing spondylitis.

This clonotype occurred a few times. The rearrangement uses TRBV20-1 and TRBJ1-6; D call uncertain. Trimming stripped 6 bases from V and 0 bases from J, with 9 bases between. CDR3 length: 14 amino acids. Germline V gives CDR1 DFQATT, CDR2 SNEGSKA (reference sequence). The CDR3 protein is CSALVSSYNSPLHF. The CDR3 region has the DNA TGCAGTGCCCTCGTTAGCTCCTATAATTCACCCCTCCACTTT.

This clonotype was seen repeatedly, ten times or more. The chain employs TRBV7-2 and TRBJ1-1; 7 nucleotides line up with TRBD1. Germline lookup yields CDR1 SGHTA and CDR2 FQGNSA. Germline trimming cut 0 bases from V and 0 bases from J; bases unmatched to any gene: 1. This CDR3 comprises 15 residues. CDR3 nucleotide sequence: TGTGCCAGCAGCTTAGCGGGACAGCTGAACACTGAAGCTTTCTTT. The encoded protein is CASSLAGQLNTEAFF.

This clonotype has a handful of counts. The chain couples TRBV20-1 to TRBJ2-1, with D maybe TRBD1 (6 bases). The CDR3 is made up of 14 amino acids. Germline-derived CDR1 and CDR2 are DFQATT and SNEGSKA (reference sequence). Trimming took 6 bases from V and 2 from J, leaving 14 bases between them. The chain's CDR3 is CSAIEGGPYNEQFF. The CDR3, as DNA: TGCAGTGCCATAGAAGGGGGACCCTACAATGAGCAGTTCTTC.

This clonotype appeared a few times. The chain links TRBV5-1 to TRBJ2-1; D gene uncertain. The CDR3 consists of 14 residues. From germline, CDR1 is SGHRS and CDR2 YFSETQ. V lost 4 bases, J lost 3 bases, and 11 bases lay in between. The CDR3 here is CASSPYGVYNEQFF. CDR3 DNA: TGCGCCAGCAGCCCTTATGGGGTCTACAATGAGCAGTTCTTC.

This clonotype appeared a few times. This chain connects TRBV20-1 to TRBJ2-2; no clear D gene. The V gene's germline CDR1 is DFQATT and CDR2 SNEGSKA (reference sequence). The CDR3 has 14 amino acids. Trimming removed 3 bases at V and 0 bases at J, with 8 bases between. The chain's CDR3 is CSASGPANTGELFF. CDR3 DNA: TGCAGTGCTAGCGGCCCGGCGAACACCGGGGAGCTGTTTTTT.

This clonotype came up a few times. The chain is built from TRBV20-1 and TRBJ1-1; 7 nucleotides line up with TRBD1. The J segment lost 0 bases and the V segment lost 3 bases, leaving 4 bases of the junction unmatched. The CDR3 covers 14 residues. Per germline, CDR1 DFQATT and CDR2 SNEGSKA (reference sequence). The CDR3 sequence: CSASRGIMNTEAFF. As DNA, the CDR3 is TGCAGTGCTAGCAGGGGGATCATGAACACTGAAGCTTTCTTT.

The table lists this clonotype with a few counts. The J gene is TRBJ1-1, the V gene TRBV6-2 or TRBV6-3; D uncertain. The V gene's germline CDR1 is MNHEY and CDR2 SVGEGT. V was clipped by 8 bases and J by 1 base, with 5 bases between them. The CDR3 spans 11 residues. Written as DNA, the CDR3 is TGTGCCAGCGAAGGGAACACTGAAGCTTTCTTT. Encoded protein: CASEGNTEAFF.

This clonotype has a count of ten or more. The chain couples TRBV5-1 to TRBJ2-7; perhaps TRBD1 as D (5 bases). Germline V gives CDR1 SGHRS, CDR2 YFSETQ. V was pared by 0 bases and J by 6 bases, with 16 bases between. The CDR3 is made up of 15 amino acids. The chain's CDR3 is CASSLVPQGFFEQYF. CDR3 in DNA: TGCGCCAGCAGCTTGGTTCCTCAGGGTTTCTTCGAGCAGTACTTC.

The V call is TRBV7-9, the J call TRBJ1-1, with D perhaps matching TRBD1 (5 bases). This CDR3 is 14 amino acids long. Deletions cut 0 bases from V and 8 bases from J, with 13 bases between. Germline V gene data show CDR1 as SEHNR and CDR2 as FQNEAQ (reference sequence). The CDR3 coding sequence is TGTGCCAGCAGCTTAGCGGTTTCCGGGGCGGAAGCTTTCTTT. Encoded protein: CASSLAVSGAEAFF.

In its sample, this clonotype was seen a few times. The gene calls are TRBV7-8 and TRBJ2-5, with D possibly TRBD1 on 6 matching bases. CDR3 length: 15 amino acids. The germline CDR1 and CDR2 sequences are SGHVS and FQNEAQ. Trimming removed 6 bases from V and 1 base from J, with 15 bases in between. The CDR3 is CASRSGTFAQETQYF. In DNA form, the CDR3 reads TGTGCCAGCAGGTCCGGGACATTCGCCCAAGAGACCCAGTACTTC.

The V gene is TRBV7-2, the J gene TRBJ1-2; 7 bases match TRBD1. Trimming removed 5 bases from V and 7 bases from J; junction bases left unmatched: 7. Per the germline V gene, CDR1 is SGHTA and CDR2 is FQGNSA. The CDR3 consists of 13 residues. CDR3 region: CASSTRQGSGYTF. The DNA for the CDR3 is TGTGCCAGCAGCACCCGACAGGGAAGTGGCTACACCTTC.

This clonotype was observed a few times. This chain uses TRBV20-1 with TRBJ2-1; D gene ambiguous. CDR1 DFQATT and CDR2 SNEGSKA come from the germline V gene (reference sequence). The V end lost 0 bases, the J end lost 6 bases, and 6 bases lay between the germline ends. CDR3 length: 12 amino acids. This CDR3 reads CSARDHINEQFF. The CDR3 DNA reads as TGCAGTGCTAGAGATCACATCAATGAGCAGTTCTTC.

The chain joins TRBV7-2 to TRBJ2-1; possible D gene TRBD1, 5 bases. V dropped 4 bases and J dropped 7 bases, with 17 bases sitting between them. The CDR3 extends over 15 amino acids. Germline values: CDR1 SGHTA, CDR2 FQGNSA. The DNA of the CDR3 is TGTGCCAGCAGCTCTCGGGTGGGGCTCTATAATGAGCAGTTCTTC. Translating it yields CASSSRVGLYNEQFF.

This clonotype was observed a handful of times. This chain joins TRBV12-3 or TRBV12-4 and TRBJ2-7, with 10 bases lining up with TRBD2. The CDR3 is 18 residues long. The V gene end was trimmed by 1 base and the J gene end by 5 bases; junction bases not matched to a gene: 14. The CDR3 sequence: CASSLGGLAVWGPHEQYF. In DNA form, the CDR3 reads TGTGCCAGCAGTTTAGGCGGACTAGCGGTCTGGGGCCCTCACGAGCAGTACTTC.

This clonotype was seen more than once but under ten times. This chain uses TRBV20-1 with TRBJ1-6, with D possibly TRBD1 on 5 matching bases. From germline, CDR1 is DFQATT and CDR2 SNEGSKA (reference sequence). This CDR3 has 14 residues. Trimming pared 3 bases from V and 8 bases from J, leaving 14 bases between. The CDR3 loop is CSASRGTNYSPLHF. Here the CDR3 DNA reads TGCAGTGCTAGTAGGGGCACTAATTATTCACCCCTCCACTTT.

The chain uses TRBV5-5 and TRBJ2-7; D might be TRBD1 (5 bases). This CDR3 spans 15 amino acids. Germline V gene data show CDR1 as SGHKS and CDR2 as YYEKEE (reference sequence). The V end lost 2 bases, the J end lost 4 bases, and 16 bases lay between the germline ends. The CDR3 is CASSLQVSLDYEQYF. The CDR3 coding sequence is TGTGCCAGCAGCTTACAGGTATCTCTAGATTACGAGCAGTACTTC.

The table lists this clonotype with a few counts. The chain uses TRBV6-2 or TRBV6-3 and TRBJ2-7; D is ambiguous. Germline V gene lookup returns CDR1 MNHEY and CDR2 SVGEGT. Trimming pared 4 bases from V and 5 bases from J, leaving 12 bases between. The CDR3 is made up of 13 amino acids. The CDR3 sequence: CASSFDRMDEQYF. The CDR3 bases are TGTGCCAGCAGTTTCGACCGAATGGACGAGCAGTACTTC.

The chain employs TRBV4-2 and TRBJ2-1; D ambiguous. The germline V gene encodes CDR1 LGHNA and CDR2 YNFKEQ. V lost 2 bases, J lost 9 bases, and 5 bases lay in between. This CDR3 has 11 residues. CDR3 sequence: CASSQRGEQFF. The DNA for the CDR3 is TGTGCCAGCAGCCAAAGAGGTGAGCAGTTCTTC.

The chain employs TRBV18 and TRBJ2-1; no firm D call. V lost 5 bases, J lost 2 bases, and 7 bases lay in between. This CDR3 region has 13 residues. Germline CDR1 reads KGHSH; CDR2 reads LQKENI. CDR3 bases: TGTGCCAGCTCAGAAAATACCTACAATGAGCAGTTCTTC. Protein: CASSENTYNEQFF.